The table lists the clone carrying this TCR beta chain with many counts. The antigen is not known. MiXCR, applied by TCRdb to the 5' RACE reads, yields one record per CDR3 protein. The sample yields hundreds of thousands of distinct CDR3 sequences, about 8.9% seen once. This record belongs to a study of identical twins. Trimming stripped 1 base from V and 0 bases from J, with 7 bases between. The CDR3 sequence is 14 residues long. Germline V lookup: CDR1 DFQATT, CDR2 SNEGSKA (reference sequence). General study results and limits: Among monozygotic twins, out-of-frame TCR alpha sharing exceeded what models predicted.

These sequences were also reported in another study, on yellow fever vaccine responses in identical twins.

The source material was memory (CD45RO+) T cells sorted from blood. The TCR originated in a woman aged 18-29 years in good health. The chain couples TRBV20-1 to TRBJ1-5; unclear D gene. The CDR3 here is CSARGRPSNQPQHF. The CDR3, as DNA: TGCAGTGCTAGAGGGAGACCTAGCAATCAGCCCCAGCATTTT.